This TCR beta chain is drawn from a study of cytomegalovirus exposure and HLA in healthy donors. The wider study: Early release data held 75 million to 90 million unique TCRs from HLA-typed donors.

Germline assignment: CDR1 SGHRS and CDR2 YFSETQ. V shed 4 bases and J shed 8 bases, with 12 bases lying between them. The CDR3 spans 12 residues. PCR was performed using 60 Vbeta and 13 Jbeta primers. Sequencing used immunoSEQ multiplex PCR; TCRdb keeps in-frame clones, though not all of them. The table lists about 160,000 clones, roughly 84% of them singletons. The source of this sequence is a man younger than 35 in good health and CMV-seronegative. V gene TRBV5-1 combines with J gene TRBJ1-1, with D possibly being TRBD1 (5 bases). The source material was PBMCs. The CDR3 sequence is CASSPRGAEAFF. CDR3 nucleotides: TGCGCCAGCAGCCCAAGGGGTGCCGAAGCTTTCTTT.